This record concerns one T cell receptor beta chain sequence. Germline V gene data show CDR1 as SGHKS and CDR2 as YYEKEE (reference sequence). This CDR3 has 13 amino acids. V dropped 4 bases and J dropped 5 bases, with 12 bases sitting between them. The source of the sample is a study of T-cell memory formation after mild COVID-19. MiXCR, run by TCRdb on the 5' RACE reads, gives a single entry per CDR3 protein. The sample lists around 200,000 distinct CDR3 sequences, about 27% occurring once. The sequenced sample was PBMCs or a T cell subset sorted from them (not recorded which). This receptor was identified in an adult woman who had mild COVID-19 (a few samples of this study predate the infection). Cell type and time point are not known. The chain employs TRBV5-5 and TRBJ1-1, with D unclear. The CDR3 bases are TGTGCCAGCAGCCCGCGAATTCCGACTGAAGCTTTCTTT. Its translation is CASSPRIPTEAFF.